Below, 11 T cell receptor beta chains from the same sample are listed, as sequenced in a study of T cell repertoires in aging, cancer and after chemotherapy (dated by TCRdb to between 2018 and 2021). Data came from an Illumina MiSeq. Rearranged TRB sequences spanning V, D and J segments were amplified by multiplex touch-down PCR using a mixed TRB-A/B primer pool. The raw public data were reprocessed by TCRdb itself: fastp quality trimming at Q25, MiXCR clonotype calling, in-frame beta chains only. Records with the same CDR3 protein are collapsed into one entry carrying the most frequent genes and DNA. The sample contains about 2,500 distinct CDR3 sequences, 52% of them found a single time. 30% to 40% of the sample rests with the top ten. Instead of sorted cells or RNA, genomic DNA extracted from peripheral blood served as the source for amplifying TCR beta rearrangements. Sequencing was done on a sample of blood. These TCRs come from a human donor with a blood cancer. The donor label of this sample is uncertain.

V usage is TRBV30 and J usage is TRBJ2-3; 8 bases are a match to TRBD2. The CDR3 covers 18 residues. Looked up from germline, CDR1 is GTSNPN and CDR2 is SVGIG (reference sequence). V lost 8 bases, J lost 4 bases, and 23 bases stayed unmatched. This chain's CDR3 is CASGRTTRGGRSADTQYF. CDR3 bases: TGTGCCAGTGGACGTACGACACGCGGGGGGAGATCGGCAGATACGCAGTATTTT.

This chain uses TRBV9 with TRBJ2-3; TRBD2 agrees at 8 bases. The CDR3 is 17 residues long. The V gene end was trimmed by 3 bases and the J gene end by 4 bases; junction bases not matched to a gene: 13. Germline V lookup: CDR1 SGDLS, CDR2 YYNGEE. The CDR3 nucleotides read TGTGCCAGCAGCGCCAGACGGGGCGGGGGGTCGTCAGATACGCAGTATTTT. Translating gives CASSARRGGGSSDTQYF. Supplemented by reference TRBV9 and TRBJ2-3, the full variable domain reads DSGVTQTPKHLITATGQRVTLRCSPRSGDLSVYWYQQSLDQGLQFLIQYYNGEERAKGNILERFSAQQFPDLHSELNLSSLELGDSALYFCASSARRGGGSSDTQYFGPGTRLTVL.

The gene calls are TRBV19 and TRBJ2-1, with D tentatively TRBD2 (6 bases). Per the germline V gene, CDR1 is LNHDA and CDR2 is SQIVND (reference sequence). V lost 4 bases and J lost 8, with 12 bases in between. CDR3 size: 13 residues. Written as DNA, the CDR3 is TGTGCCAGTAGTAGACTAGGAATCTATGAGCAGTTCTTC. This translates into CASSRLGIYEQFF.

This clonotype is classed as large. The chain joins TRBV6-1 to TRBJ2-1; the D is unclear. Trimming pared 8 bases from V and 6 bases from J, leaving 20 bases between. Germline V gene lookup returns CDR1 MNHNS and CDR2 SASEGT. This CDR3 region has 15 residues. This CDR3 reads CASRVAPLPGNEQFF. The CDR3 nucleotides read TGTGCCAGCCGAGTAGCACCCCTACCGGGCAATGAGCAGTTCTTC.

This chain joins TRBV5-5 and TRBJ1-2; possibly TRBD1 for D (5 bases). Germline loops: CDR1 SGHKS, CDR2 YYEKEE (reference sequence). The CDR3 totals 17 residues. Trimming took 1 base from V and 6 from J, leaving 22 bases between them. The CDR3 DNA reads as TGTGCCAGCAGCTTGTCATCTGGGACCTTGTTACGGGATGGCTACACCTTC. Translation: CASSLSSGTLLRDGYTF. The variable domain in full, completed from reference TRBV5-5 and TRBJ1-2, reads DAGVTQSPTHLIKTRGQQVTLRCSPISGHKSVSWYQQVLGQGPQFIFQYYEKEERGRGNFPDRFSARQFPNYSSELNVNALLLGDSALYLCASSLSSGTLLRDGYTFGSGTRLTVV.

As for this clonotype: The junction does not match germline at one end; this may be a read error. This sequence joins TRBV6-6 and TRBJ2-7; the D gene is possibly TRBD1 (6 bases). This CDR3 is 13 amino acids long. Looked up from germline, CDR1 is MNHNY and CDR2 is SVGAGI (reference sequence). The CDR3 DNA sequence: TGTGCCAGCAGACACGGACAGTCCTACGTGCAGTACTTC. Translating it yields CASRHGQSYVQYF.

Comment on this clonotype: Just one base apart from a much larger clone, this may be a read error. The chain is built from TRBV20-1 and TRBJ1-4; perhaps TRBD1 as D (5 bases). The germline V gene has CDR1 DFQATT and CDR2 SNEGSKA (reference sequence). This CDR3 has 15 residues. Trimming left V 6 bases short and J 8 bases short, with 22 bases between. The CDR3 region is CSASHPGQGGEKLFF. The CDR3 DNA sequence: TGCAGTGCCTCTCACCCGGGGCAGGGAGGGGAAAAACTGTTTTTT.

This clonotype is medium-sized in the sample. V gene TRBV7-9 combines with J gene TRBJ2-3; perhaps D is TRBD1 or TRBD2 (6 bases each). The V and J ends lost 8 bases and 6 bases respectively, with 12 bases between them. The CDR3 is 12 residues long. Germline values: CDR1 SEHNR, CDR2 FQNEAQ (reference sequence). In DNA form, the CDR3 reads TGTGCCAGCTCCCGGGGGCAGGATACGCAGTATTTT. It translates to CASSRGQDTQYF. The full variable domain, rest sourced from reference TRBV7-9 and TRBJ2-3, is DTGVSQNPRHKITKRGQNVTFRCDPISEHNRLYWYRQTLGQGPEFLTYFQNEAQLEKSRLLSDRFSAERPKGSFSTLEIQRTEQGDSAMYLCASSRGQDTQYFGPGTRLTVL.

This clonotype was observed a handful of times. V and J are TRBV27 and TRBJ1-3; maybe TRBD1 (6 bases). Germline CDR1 and CDR2: MNHEY and SMNVEV (reference sequence). This CDR3 spans 16 amino acids. Trimming shortened V by 5 bases and J by 0 bases, and 14 bases separated the two germline ends. In DNA form, the CDR3 reads TGTGCCAGCAGTGTCACAGGGCCGAGCTCTGGAAACACCATATATTTT. Translating gives CASSVTGPSSGNTIYF.

The gene calls are TRBV10-3 and TRBJ2-7; 12 nucleotides match TRBD2. The trim removed 6 bases at V and 3 bases at J, leaving 6 bases unmatched. The CDR3 totals 15 residues. Germline V gene data show CDR1 as ENHRY and CDR2 as SYGVKD. CDR3 residues: CAISPGTSGFYEQYF. CDR3 in DNA: TGTGCCATCAGCCCCGGGACTAGCGGGTTCTACGAGCAGTACTTC.

The chain couples TRBV6-6 to TRBJ2-6; D may be TRBD1 or TRBD2 (5 bases each). Trimming took 0 bases from V and 7 from J, leaving 7 bases between them. The CDR3 has 14 amino acids. Germline V gives CDR1 MNHNY, CDR2 SVGAGI (reference sequence). CDR3 loop: CASSYSWDANVLTF. DNA for the CDR3: TGTGCCAGCAGTTACTCTTGGGACGCCAACGTCCTGACTTTC.